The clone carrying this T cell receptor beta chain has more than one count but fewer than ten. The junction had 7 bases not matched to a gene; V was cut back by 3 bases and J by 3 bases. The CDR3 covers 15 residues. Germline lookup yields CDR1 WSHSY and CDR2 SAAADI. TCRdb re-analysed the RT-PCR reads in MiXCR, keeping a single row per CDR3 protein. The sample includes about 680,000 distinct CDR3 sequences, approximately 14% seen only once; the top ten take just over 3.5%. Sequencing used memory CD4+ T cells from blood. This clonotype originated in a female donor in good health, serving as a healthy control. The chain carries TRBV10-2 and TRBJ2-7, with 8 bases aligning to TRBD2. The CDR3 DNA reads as TGCGCCAGCAGTGAAGGGACTAGGGGGGGCTACGAGCAGTACTTC. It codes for CASSEGTRGGYEQYF.